Below, 21 T cell receptor beta chains from the same sample are listed, as sequenced in a study of beta chain features in type 1 diabetes. Points from the study as a whole: Type 1 diabetes patients had TCRB CDR3s that were shorter (moderately but significantly so) in all four CD4+ subsets.

The antigens these receptors bind are not known. All of the isolated RNA was reverse transcribed, so expressed TCRB transcripts were sequenced. Data came from immunoSEQ multiplex PCR; TCRdb stores just in-frame clones and leaves some out. The sample yields about 180,000 clones, around 8% seen once. Sequencing was done on a sample of central memory CD4+ T cells from blood. The receptors here all came from a woman aged 40 to 50 with type 1 diabetes.

This clone appeared a few times. The J gene is TRBJ2-1, the V gene TRBV5-1; 7 nucleotides line up with TRBD1. V shed 3 bases, J shed 0 bases, and the junction held 3 bases outside the gene matches. CDR3 length equals 15 residues. Germline V gene sequence: CDR1 SGHRS, CDR2 YFSETQ. This CDR3 is CASSSQGNSYNEQFF. The CDR3 nucleotides are TGCGCCAGCAGCTCACAGGGGAACTCCTACAATGAGCAGTTCTTC. Full variable domain (outside the CDR3, taken from reference TRBV5-1 and TRBJ2-1): KAGVTQTPRYLIKTRGQQVTLSCSPISGHRSVSWYQQTPGQGLQFLFEYFSETQRNKGNFPGRFSGRQFSNSRSEMNVSTLELGDSALYLCASSSQGNSYNEQFFGPGTRLTVL.

Many counts were recorded for this clone. This chain links TRBV29-1 with TRBJ2-7; TRBD2 might be the D (6 bases). This CDR3 is built from 13 residues. CDR1 and CDR2 from the germline V gene are SQVTM and ANQGSEA. V was clipped by 4 bases and J by 6 bases, with 16 bases between them. This chain's CDR3 is CSVVRTYGGEQYF. CDR3 DNA sequence: TGCAGCGTTGTACGGACATACGGGGGCGAGCAGTACTTC.

The chain uses TRBV16 and TRBJ2-1; 13 positions agree with TRBD2. This CDR3 comprises 16 residues. The germline CDR1 and CDR2 sequences are KGHSY and FQNENV. The ends lost 4 bases at V and 5 bases at J; junction bases unmatched: 5. CDR3 sequence: CASSLRLAGGNNEQFF. The CDR3, as DNA: TGTGCCAGCAGCCTTCGACTAGCGGGAGGCAACAATGAGCAGTTCTTC.

This clone has a handful of counts. V gene TRBV5-4 combines with J gene TRBJ2-1; 7 bases line up with TRBD2. The CDR3 extends over 15 amino acids. V was clipped by 6 bases and J by 8 bases; unmatched bases: 14. Germline V lookup: CDR1 SGHNT, CDR2 YYREEE (reference sequence). The CDR3 spells CASTLPGREQYEQFF. The CDR3 region has the DNA TGTGCCAGCACCCTCCCAGGGCGGGAGCAGTATGAGCAGTTCTTC.

This clone was counted a few times. The chain uses TRBV28 and TRBJ2-7, with D perhaps matching TRBD2 (6 bases). Trimming took off 2 bases at V and 6 bases at J, with 14 bases between the two ends. The CDR3 runs 14 residues. The V gene's germline CDR1 is MDHEN and CDR2 SYDVKM. CDR3 amino acids: CASSLTGRLSEQYF. The CDR3, as DNA: TGTGCCAGCAGTTTAACCGGGAGATTAAGCGAGCAGTACTTC.

The V gene is TRBV7-2, the J gene TRBJ2-7; 9 bases line up with TRBD2. Trimming cost V 7 bases and J 4 bases; bases outside gene matches: 8. The CDR3 extends over 14 amino acids. Germline lookup yields CDR1 SGHTA and CDR2 FQGNSA. The CDR3 nucleotides read TGTGCCAGCACCTCAGTAGCGGGAGAATACGAGCAGTACTTC. Amino acids: CASTSVAGEYEQYF.

The chain uses TRBV27 and TRBJ1-4, with TRBD1 as a possible D gene (5 bases). Per the germline V gene, CDR1 is MNHEY and CDR2 is SMNVEV (reference sequence). The CDR3 runs to 14 residues. V lost 5 bases, J lost 11 bases, and 18 bases lay in between. The chain's CDR3 is CASSPLGGEVKLFF. The CDR3 DNA is TGTGCCAGCAGTCCCCTTGGGGGGGAGGTGAAACTGTTTTTT.

The chain joins TRBV18 to TRBJ1-3, with 9 bases fitting TRBD1. With 0 bases clipped from V and 2 bases from J, the junction kept 5 bases outside the gene matches. The germline V gene has CDR1 KGHSH and CDR2 LQKENI. This CDR3 has 17 residues. DNA of the CDR3: TGTGCCAGCTCACCACCGACAGGGGGATCGACTGGAAACACCATATATTTT. Its protein product is CASSPPTGGSTGNTIYF. The full variable domain, in which reference TRBV18 and TRBJ1-3 provide the parts outside the CDR3, is NAGVMQNPRHLVRRRGQEARLRCSPMKGHSHVYWYRQLPEEGLKFMVYLQKENIIDESGMPKERFSAEFPKEGPSILRIQQVVRGDSAAYFCASSPPTGGSTGNTIYFGEGSWLTVV.

About this clone: In the same sample, other DNA sequences code for this CDR3. This chain uses TRBV5-1 with TRBJ2-5, with D tentatively TRBD1 (6 bases). Trimming removed 6 bases from V and 1 base from J, with 10 bases in between. The CDR3 consists of 13 residues. Per the germline V gene, CDR1 is SGHRS and CDR2 is YFSETQ. CDR3: CASKRGGQETQYF. The CDR3 nucleotides read TGCGCCAGCAAACGAGGGGGCCAAGAGACCCAGTACTTC.

This clone was picked up a small number of times. The V and J genes are TRBV6-1 and TRBJ2-1; no definite D call. CDR3 length: 14 amino acids. CDR1 is MNHNS, CDR2 SASEGT, per germline. Trimming cost V 2 bases and J 3 bases, with 8 bases left between them. CDR3 protein: CASSELVDYNEQFF. CDR3 sequence (DNA): TGTGCCAGCAGTGAATTGGTAGACTACAATGAGCAGTTCTTC.

This clone was counted many times. The V gene is TRBV4-3, the J gene TRBJ2-1, with 10 bases lining up with TRBD2. V shed 4 bases and J 6 bases; nucleotides not matched to a gene: 9. Germline CDR1 is LGHNA and CDR2 is YSLEER. The CDR3 consists of 16 residues. The CDR3 sequence: CASSLQLAGVFNEQFF. The CDR3 DNA follows: TGCGCCAGCAGCCTCCAGCTAGCGGGAGTTTTCAATGAGCAGTTCTTC.

There are a few counts of this clone. The CDR3 sequence is CAWGGFPPNYEQYF. Here the CDR3 DNA reads TGTGCCTGGGGCGGTTTTCCCCCTAACTACGAGCAGTACTTC. This rearrangement joins TRBV30 to TRBJ2-7; D ambiguous. The CDR3 has 14 amino acids. CDR1 and CDR2 (germline): GTSNPN, SVGIG (reference sequence). The V end lost 5 bases, the J end lost 3 bases, and 17 bases lay between the germline ends.

The chain has TRBV7-2 and TRBJ2-5; TRBD2 agrees at 12 bases. The CDR3 totals 14 residues. V trimming: 7 bases; J trimming: 4 bases; junction bases outside the gene matches: 4. The germline V gene has CDR1 SGHTA and CDR2 FQGNSA. The CDR3 bases are TGTGCCAGCAAGTCGGGACTAGCGGGAGAGACCCAGTACTTC. Translated: CASKSGLAGETQYF.

In nucleotides, the CDR3 is TGTGCCAGTAGTATCGTTGCAGCCCGGAGAACTGAAGCTTTCTTT. It translates to CASSIVAARRTEAFF. V is TRBV19 and J is TRBJ1-1; D remains unclear. The CDR3 extends over 15 amino acids. Germline lookup yields CDR1 LNHDA and CDR2 SQIVND (reference sequence). V dropped 3 bases and J dropped 5 bases, with 16 bases sitting between them.

This clone was seen many times. The chain is built from TRBV19 and TRBJ1-5, with 7 bases matching TRBD1. The ends lost 2 bases at V and 5 bases at J; junction bases unmatched: 12. The CDR3 runs to 17 residues. The germline gives CDR1 LNHDA, CDR2 SQIVND (reference sequence). The CDR3 reads CASSIKGQIISDQPQHF. For the CDR3, the DNA is TGTGCCAGTAGTATAAAGGGACAGATTATCTCGGATCAGCCCCAGCATTTT.

Ten or more counts support this clone. V usage is TRBV29-1 and J usage is TRBJ1-4; 9 nucleotides line up with TRBD1. V was clipped by 7 bases and J by 8 bases; unmatched bases: 2. Per germline, CDR1 SQVTM and CDR2 ANQGSEA. The CDR3 sequence is 11 residues long. CDR3 loop: CSAGTGEKLFF. In nucleotides, the CDR3 is TGCAGCGCCGGGACAGGGGAAAAACTGTTTTTT.

The chain employs TRBV5-4 and TRBJ1-4; TRBD1 matches at 9 bases. CDR3 length equals 14 residues. Germline CDR1 reads SGHNT; CDR2 reads YYREEE (reference sequence). With 3 bases clipped from V and 8 bases from J, the junction kept 5 bases outside the gene matches. CDR3 sequence (DNA): TGTGCCAGCAGCTACGGGACAGGGTTGGAAAAACTGTTTTTT. As protein: CASSYGTGLEKLFF. Based on the CDR3 plus reference TRBV5-4 and TRBJ1-4, the full variable domain is ETGVTQSPTHLIKTRGQQVTLRCSSQSGHNTVSWYQQALGQGPQFIFQYYREEENGRGNFPPRFSGLQFPNYSSELNVNALELDDSALYLCASSYGTGLEKLFFGSGTQLSVL.

The chain has TRBV7-2 and TRBJ1-1; D unresolved. Germline V CDR1 and CDR2: SGHTA, FQGNSA. V shed 10 bases and J shed 1 base, with 13 bases lying between them. The CDR3 contains 13 residues. As DNA, the CDR3 is TGTGCCACTCAGCGGTCGAGGAACACTGAAGCTTTCTTT. Protein: CATQRSRNTEAFF. Drawing the rest from reference TRBV7-2 and TRBJ1-1, the complete variable domain is GAGVSQSPSNKVTEKGKDVELRCDPISGHTALYWYRQSLGQGLEFLIYFQGNSAPDKSGLPSDRFSAERTGGSVSTLTIQRTQQEDSAVYLCATQRSRNTEAFFGQGTRLTVV.

The chain has TRBV6-5 and TRBJ1-1; D might be TRBD1 (5 bases). Germline-derived CDR1 and CDR2 are MNHEY and SVGAGI. V was cut by 1 base and J by 5 bases, with 11 bases left in between. The CDR3 runs 14 residues. The CDR3 sequence is CASSYYGGTTEAFF. The DNA of the CDR3 is TGTGCCAGCAGTTACTACGGGGGGACTACTGAAGCTTTCTTT.

This clone was seen a few times. The chain recombines TRBV28 with TRBJ1-1; TRBD1 matches at 8 bases. V trimming: 3 bases; J trimming: 1 base; junction bases outside the gene matches: 7. From germline, CDR1 is MDHEN and CDR2 SYDVKM. This CDR3 has 16 residues. The CDR3 DNA is TGTGCCAGCAGTTTGTCCCTGACAGGGGCGAACACTGAAGCTTTCTTT. Protein sequence: CASSLSLTGANTEAFF.

The chain combines TRBV9 with TRBJ2-3; 9 positions match TRBD1. V gave up 0 bases and J gave up 4 bases; unmatched junction bases: 6. The CDR3 totals 16 residues. The germline V gene encodes CDR1 SGDLS and CDR2 YYNGEE. In nucleotides, the CDR3 is TGTGCCAGCAGCGTAGCCGGGACAGGGTTGCCAGATACGCAGTATTTT. Amino acid sequence: CASSVAGTGLPDTQYF.